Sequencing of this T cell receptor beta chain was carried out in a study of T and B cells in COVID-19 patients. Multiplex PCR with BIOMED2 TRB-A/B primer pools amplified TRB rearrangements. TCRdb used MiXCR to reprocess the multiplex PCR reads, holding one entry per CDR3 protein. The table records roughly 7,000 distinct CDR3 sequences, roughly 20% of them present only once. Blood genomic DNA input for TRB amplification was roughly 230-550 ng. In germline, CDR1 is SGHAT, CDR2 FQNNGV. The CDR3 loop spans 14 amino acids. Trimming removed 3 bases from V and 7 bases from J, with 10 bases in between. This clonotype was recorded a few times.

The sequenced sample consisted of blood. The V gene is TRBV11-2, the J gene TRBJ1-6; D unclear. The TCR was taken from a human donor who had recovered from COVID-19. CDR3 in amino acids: CASSFVRINSPLHF. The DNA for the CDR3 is TGTGCCAGCAGCTTTGTACGGATAAATTCACCCCTCCACTTT.